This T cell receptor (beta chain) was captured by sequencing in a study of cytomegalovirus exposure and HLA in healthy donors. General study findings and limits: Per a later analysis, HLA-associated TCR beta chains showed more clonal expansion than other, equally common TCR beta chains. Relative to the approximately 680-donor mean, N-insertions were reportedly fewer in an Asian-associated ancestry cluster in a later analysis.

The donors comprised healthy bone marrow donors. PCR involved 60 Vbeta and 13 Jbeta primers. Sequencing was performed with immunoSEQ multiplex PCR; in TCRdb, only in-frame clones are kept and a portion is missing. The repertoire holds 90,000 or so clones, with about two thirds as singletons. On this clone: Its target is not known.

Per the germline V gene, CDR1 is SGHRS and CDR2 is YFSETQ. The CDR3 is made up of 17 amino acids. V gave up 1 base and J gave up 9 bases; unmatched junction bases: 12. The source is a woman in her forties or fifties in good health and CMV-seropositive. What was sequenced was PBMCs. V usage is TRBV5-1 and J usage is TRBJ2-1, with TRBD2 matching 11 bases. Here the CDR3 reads CASSLWNLAGGFSEQFF. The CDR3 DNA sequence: TGCGCCAGCAGCTTGTGGAATTTAGCGGGAGGGTTCAGTGAGCAGTTCTTC.